This T cell receptor beta chain was captured by sequencing in a study of CD8 T cells in ankylosing spondylitis. In this sample, this clonotype turned up a few times. Its specificity is unknown. Germline loops: CDR1 KGHSH, CDR2 LQKENI. This CDR3 spans 16 amino acids. The junction had 5 bases not matched to a gene; V was cut back by 2 bases and J by 6 bases. Generation of TCR beta libraries employed quantitative 5'-RACE incorporating molecular barcodes. TCRdb independently ran MiXCR on the 5' RACE reads; one entry per CDR3 protein. The profile covers more than 300,000 distinct CDR3 sequences, with roughly 8% appearing a single time and roughly 15% taken by the ten largest. The study's findings and limits: One TCR beta motif, made up of about 8 highly homologous variants, appeared characteristic of ankylosing spondylitis blood.

The genes are TRBV18 and TRBJ2-1; TRBD2 aligns across 12 bases. Sequenced sample: blood, either unsorted or a sorted T cell fraction (not recorded which). The receptor was derived from a male donor with ankylosing spondylitis. CDR3 coding DNA: TGTGCCAGCTCACCAGGGACTAGCGGGCCGAGCAATGAGCAGTTCTTC. Protein product: CASSPGTSGPSNEQFF.